This T cell receptor beta chain was recovered during a study of identical twins. MiXCR, applied by TCRdb to the 5' RACE reads, yields one record per CDR3 protein. The sample lists approximately 590,000 distinct CDR3 sequences, more than 9% occurring once. Healthy Caucasians provided all donations. In its sample, this clonotype was seen a few times. Germline-derived CDR1 and CDR2 are SGHAT and FQNNGV. J lost 1 base, V lost 4 bases, and 8 bases had no gene match. The CDR3 consists of 18 residues. A further study also used this sample, focusing on yellow fever vaccine responses in identical twins.

This clonotype was obtained from a woman aged 18-29 years in good health. The V gene is TRBV11-2, the J gene TRBJ2-3; 13 nucleotides agree with TRBD2. Sequencing was carried out using PBMCs. CDR3 nucleotides: TGTGCCAGCAGCTCCTCGGGACTAGCGGGGCCCCGCACAGATACGCAGTATTTT. It translates to CASSSSGLAGPRTDTQYF.